The following is a T cell receptor (beta chain) sequence with its context. Antigen: not known. This entry is derived from a study of lymphopenia after photon versus proton radiotherapy. Findings and limits, study-wide: Photon-treated patients lost naive T cells and TCR diversity; proton-treated stayed stable.

Data came from immunoSEQ multiplex PCR; TCRdb stores just in-frame clones and leaves some out. The sample includes tens of thousands of clones, approximately 88% of them seen just once. The CDR3 totals 15 residues. J gave up 2 bases and V 3 bases, and 7 bases lay outside the gene matches. The germline V gene encodes CDR1 MNHNS and CDR2 SASEGT. Sequenced here: peripheral blood, sampled from a patient treated with proton-based radiotherapy. The chain couples TRBV6-1 to TRBJ2-7; 7 bases line up with TRBD2. This TCR was recovered from a man between 60 and 70 years old with pancreatic cancer. The DNA for the CDR3 is TGTGCCAGCAGTGAGTGGCTAGCGGCTGCCTACGAGCAGTACTTC. This encodes CASSEWLAAAYEQYF.